The 25 T cell receptor beta chains reported below all come from one sample, sequenced in a study of neurological immune-mediated disorders. MiXCR, run by TCRdb on the 5' RACE reads, gives a single entry per CDR3 protein. The data show over 70,000 distinct CDR3 sequences, roughly a tenth seen once. This sample's time point: longitudinal time-point 1 (baseline). Sequenced material: PBMCs. Receptors originate from a man aged 25-45 years in good health.

This clonotype was picked up many times. J is TRBJ2-7 and V is TRBV7-9, with D possibly TRBD1 on 6 matching bases. The CDR3 runs 15 residues. CDR1 is SEHNR and CDR2 is FQNEAQ in the germline V gene (reference sequence). V lost 3 bases to trimming and J lost 4 bases, with 16 bases between them. CDR3 DNA sequence: TGTGCCAGCAGCTTCGACAGACAGGCTAGTTACGAGCAGTACTTC. Its translation is CASSFDRQASYEQYF.

This clonotype was seen ten or more times. The rearrangement joins TRBV28 to TRBJ2-5, with D hard to call. The CDR3 contains 14 residues. Per germline, CDR1 MDHEN and CDR2 SYDVKM. Trimming removed 3 bases from V and 5 bases from J, with 13 bases in between. The CDR3 protein is CASSLGLVWETQYF. In nucleotides, the CDR3 is TGTGCCAGCAGTTTGGGTTTAGTGTGGGAGACCCAGTACTTC.

This clonotype was counted many times. The rearrangement uses TRBV15 and TRBJ2-5, with 10 bases that match TRBD2. The germline gives CDR1 LNHNV, CDR2 YYDKDF (reference sequence). This CDR3 contains 15 residues. V lost 8 bases to trimming and J lost 5 bases; unmatched junction nucleotides: 11. Written as DNA, the CDR3 is TGTGCCACCGCTACGGCTAGCGGGGGTTGGGAGACCCAGTACTTC. Amino acids: CATATASGGWETQYF.

This clonotype has just a few counts. This chain uses TRBV6-5 with TRBJ2-7; D is unclear. This CDR3 spans 15 amino acids. V lost 2 bases to trimming and J lost 1 base, with 12 bases between them. CDR1 is MNHEY, CDR2 SVGAGI, per germline. The CDR3 sequence: CASSYAKGLSYEQYF. DNA for the CDR3: TGTGCCAGCAGTTACGCGAAGGGTTTATCCTACGAGCAGTACTTC.

This clonotype was detected a few times. The gene calls are TRBV25-1 and TRBJ2-1; 13 nucleotides agree with TRBD2. V was clipped by 4 bases and J by 7 bases; unmatched bases: 7. The germline V gene encodes CDR1 MGHDK and CDR2 SYGVNS. This CDR3 contains 16 residues. This CDR3 reads CASSVSLAGGWNEQFF. CDR3 in DNA: TGTGCCAGCAGTGTTTCACTAGCGGGAGGGTGGAATGAGCAGTTCTTC.

This clonotype was recorded many times. V and J are TRBV10-3 and TRBJ2-3; D not certain. The CDR3 extends over 13 amino acids. Per germline, CDR1 ENHRY and CDR2 SYGVKD. V dropped 2 bases and J dropped 6 bases, with 9 bases sitting between them. CDR3 sequence: CAISETPWDTQYF. The CDR3 DNA reads TGTGCCATCAGTGAGACCCCATGGGATACGCAGTATTTT.

In its sample, this clonotype was seen many times. V is TRBV20-1 and J is TRBJ2-1; D possibly corresponds to TRBD1 (6 bases). The CDR3 covers 14 residues. Germline V gene sequence: CDR1 DFQATT, CDR2 SNEGSKA (reference sequence). V was pared by 6 bases and J by 2 bases, with 14 bases between. CDR3 amino acids: CSAPGTLTYNEQFF. CDR3 bases: TGCAGTGCCCCTGGGACACTTACCTACAATGAGCAGTTCTTC.

This clonotype has at least ten counts. This rearrangement joins TRBV20-1 to TRBJ1-2; D is possibly TRBD1 (5 bases). Trimming shortened V by 3 bases and J by 0 bases, and 14 bases separated the two germline ends. From germline, CDR1 is DFQATT and CDR2 SNEGSKA (reference sequence). The CDR3 length is 15 residues. The CDR3 nucleotides are TGCAGTGCTAGCCGCGCGACAGATACTAACTATGGCTACACCTTC. It translates to CSASRATDTNYGYTF.

The sample holds many counts of this clonotype. The chain employs TRBV20-1 and TRBJ2-1; 11 bases align to TRBD2. The CDR3 contains 21 residues. Germline lookup yields CDR1 DFQATT and CDR2 SNEGSKA (reference sequence). The V segment lost 0 bases and the J segment 4 bases; nucleotides outside the gene matches: 20. The CDR3: CSARDLAGTPGLAADYNEQFF. Here the CDR3 DNA reads TGCAGTGCTAGAGATTTAGCCGGGACACCGGGACTAGCGGCAGATTACAATGAGCAGTTCTTC.

This clonotype showed up just a few times. The J gene is TRBJ2-4, the V gene TRBV19; TRBD2 is a possible D gene (5 bases). Germline V gives CDR1 LNHDA, CDR2 SQIVND (reference sequence). V gave up 9 bases and J gave up 2 bases, with 14 bases separating them. The CDR3 is made up of 14 amino acids. As DNA, the CDR3 is TGTGCCAGCCGAGACGGGGAGCCCAAAAACATTCAGTACTTC. The encoded protein is CASRDGEPKNIQYF.

This clonotype was counted ten times or more. The rearrangement uses TRBV18 and TRBJ1-1; TRBD1 is a possible D gene (6 bases). Deletions cut 5 bases from V and 1 base from J, with 14 bases between. The V gene's germline CDR1 is KGHSH and CDR2 LQKENI. CDR3 size: 15 residues. Written as DNA, the CDR3 is TGTGCCAGCTCATGGAGGGGGGGGTCGAACACTGAAGCTTTCTTT. The encoded protein is CASSWRGGSNTEAFF.

This clonotype has a count of ten or more. The chain combines TRBV2 with TRBJ1-1; 10 bases map to TRBD1. V dropped 5 bases and J dropped 6; count of bases not matched to a gene: 3. Germline V gene sequence: CDR1 SNHLY, CDR2 FYNNEI. This CDR3 has 13 residues. As DNA, the CDR3 is TGTGCCAGCAGTCCCGGACAGGGGGCTGAAGCTTTCTTT. The encoded protein is CASSPGQGAEAFF.

This clonotype was observed at least ten times. The gene calls are TRBV29-1 and TRBJ1-5, with D perhaps matching TRBD1 (6 bases). The length of the CDR3 is 13 residues. V was clipped by 4 bases and J by 5 bases, with 12 bases between them. In germline, CDR1 is SQVTM, CDR2 ANQGSEA. CDR3 region: CSVARGMDQPQHF. CDR3 coding DNA: TGCAGCGTTGCTAGGGGGATGGATCAGCCCCAGCATTTT.

This clonotype was counted at least ten times. The V gene is TRBV20-1, the J gene TRBJ2-4; D remains ambiguous. The CDR3 is made up of 12 amino acids. V lost 5 bases, J lost 5 bases, and 10 bases lay in between. Looked up from germline, CDR1 is DFQATT and CDR2 is SNEGSKA (reference sequence). CDR3 sequence reads: CSADPFENIQYF. The CDR3 DNA reads TGCAGTGCTGACCCTTTCGAAAACATTCAGTACTTC.

This clonotype was picked up many times. This sequence joins TRBV28 and TRBJ1-5; no definite D call. Trimming pared 0 bases from V and 5 bases from J, leaving 11 bases between. CDR1 MDHEN and CDR2 SYDVKM come from the germline V gene. The CDR3 runs 15 residues. CDR3 in DNA: TGTGCCAGCAGTTTATGGGGTAGGATCGATCAGCCCCAGCATTTT. Protein: CASSLWGRIDQPQHF. The variable domain in full, with the rest retrieved from reference TRBV28 and TRBJ1-5, is DVKVTQSSRYLVKRTGEKVFLECVQDMDHENMFWYRQDPGLGLRLIYFSYDVKMKEKGDIPEGYSVSREKKERFSLILESASTNQTSMYLCASSLWGRIDQPQHFGDGTRLSIL.

The sample holds many counts of this clonotype. The chain joins TRBV27 to TRBJ2-7, with TRBD2 matching over 7 bases. The CDR3 loop spans 14 amino acids. CDR1 is MNHEY and CDR2 is SMNVEV in the germline V gene (reference sequence). The junction had 13 bases not matched to a gene; V was cut back by 5 bases and J by 9 bases. The DNA of the CDR3 is TGTGCCAGCAGTCCGCCGGGACTAACCCAAGTGCAGTACTTC. As protein: CASSPPGLTQVQYF.

This clonotype was recorded at least ten times. The chain combines TRBV3-1 with TRBJ2-1, with 12 bases that match TRBD2. This CDR3 is 15 amino acids long. J lost 10 bases, V lost 4 bases, and 8 bases had no gene match. Looked up from germline, CDR1 is LGHDT and CDR2 is YNNKEL (reference sequence). The CDR3 reads CASSRRLAGVREQFF. CDR3 nucleotides: TGTGCCAGCAGCCGGAGACTAGCGGGAGTGAGAGAGCAGTTCTTC.

This clonotype occurred many times. The chain recombines TRBV5-1 with TRBJ2-1; 11 bases align to TRBD2. Per the germline V gene, CDR1 is SGHRS and CDR2 is YFSETQ. The length of the CDR3 is 18 residues. J gave up 3 bases and V 3 bases, and 11 bases lay outside the gene matches. CDR3 bases: TGCGCCAGCAGCTCAACGGGACTAGCGGTTTCGAACTACAATGAGCAGTTCTTC. Translating gives CASSSTGLAVSNYNEQFF.

The chain couples TRBV28 to TRBJ2-1; 7 positions agree with TRBD1. Germline V gene sequence: CDR1 MDHEN, CDR2 SYDVKM. The CDR3 has 14 residues. V lost 7 bases, J lost 5 bases, and 8 bases stayed unmatched. As DNA, the CDR3 is TGTGCCAGCACTCCGGGGACAGCCGACAATGAGCAGTTCTTC. This sequence encodes CASTPGTADNEQFF.

A word on this clonotype: One base away lies a much larger clone, so this may be a sequencing read error. The V and J genes are TRBV27 and TRBJ2-3; possible D gene TRBD1, 5 bases. Germline V lookup: CDR1 MNHEY, CDR2 SMNVEV (reference sequence). Trimming took 5 bases from V and 3 from J, leaving 18 bases between them. The CDR3 totals 16 residues. The CDR3: CASSSPDIGETDTQYF. CDR3 sequence (DNA): TGTGCCAGCAGTAGCCCGGACATAGGTGAAACAGATACGCAGTATTTT.

This clonotype was found many times. The CDR3 is CSARDGSSATYEQYF. The CDR3 region has the DNA TGCAGTGCTAGAGATGGGTCTAGCGCTACCTACGAGCAGTACTTC. V is TRBV20-1 and J is TRBJ2-7; weak D call: TRBD2 (6 bases). The CDR3 totals 15 residues. Germline values: CDR1 DFQATT, CDR2 SNEGSKA (reference sequence). V lost 0 bases and J 2 bases, leaving 14 bases between the germline ends.

This clonotype has at least ten counts. The chain has TRBV28 and TRBJ2-5; D remains unclear. The CDR3 spans 15 residues. Between the trimmed V and J ends, which lost 1 base and 1 base, there was a span of 10 bases. The germline V gene has CDR1 MDHEN and CDR2 SYDVKM. CDR3 coding DNA: TGTGCCAGCAGTTTATTGGGGTCGGGCCAAGAGACCCAGTACTTC. Protein: CASSLLGSGQETQYF.

This clonotype has ten or more counts. The rearrangement uses TRBV29-1 and TRBJ2-5; 7 nucleotides agree with TRBD1. The junction had 19 bases not matched to a gene; V was cut back by 8 bases and J by 10 bases. The CDR3 spans 14 residues. Germline V gene lookup returns CDR1 SQVTM and CDR2 ANQGSEA. Here the CDR3 DNA reads TGCAGCTCCCGTGGTGGGACAGAGAGTGGCGGCCAGTACTTC. Its protein product is CSSRGGTESGGQYF.

This clonotype was counted once. This CDR3 reads CSVVGGGTSYNEQFF. For the CDR3, the DNA is TGCAGCGTTGTAGGTGGCGGGACCTCCTACAATGAGCAGTTCTTC. The chain links TRBV29-1 to TRBJ2-1; D is perhaps TRBD2 (6 bases). With 4 bases removed from V and 0 bases from J, the gap between germline ends came to 13 bases. Per germline, CDR1 SQVTM and CDR2 ANQGSEA. The CDR3 has 15 amino acids.

As regards this clonotype: A single base separates this from a much larger clone, so it may be a read error. The chain links TRBV27 to TRBJ2-7; no reliable D call. CDR3 length equals 14 residues. CDR1 and CDR2 (germline): MNHEY, SMNVEV (reference sequence). CDR3 sequence (DNA): TGTGTCAGCAGTTTCTCTGGTATCCTCTACGAGCAGTACTTC. Its protein product is CVSSFSGILYEQYF.